Below are 21 T cell receptor beta chains sequenced from a single sample in a study of blood T cell repertoires in COVID-19. The repertoire was sequenced with immunoSEQ multiplex PCR; TCRdb's copy has only in-frame clones and lacks some. Of about 330,000 clones in the sample, about 82% were seen once. The sequencing input was peripheral blood. These receptors all stem from a woman between 50 and 59 years old with acute or convalescent COVID-19.

The gene calls are TRBV28 and TRBJ2-7; maybe TRBD1 (5 bases). Germline CDR1 and CDR2: MDHEN and SYDVKM. V lost 1 base to trimming and J lost 0 bases, with 13 bases between them. The CDR3 is made up of 16 amino acids. The DNA for the CDR3 is TGTGCCAGCAGTTTATCGGGCAGGGTCAACTCCTACGAGCAGTACTTC. Translating gives CASSLSGRVNSYEQYF.

The chain has TRBV19 and TRBJ1-2, with D perhaps matching TRBD1 (5 bases). This CDR3 contains 13 residues. V dropped 4 bases and J dropped 2 bases, with 8 bases sitting between them. CDR1 LNHDA and CDR2 SQIVND come from the germline V gene (reference sequence). CDR3 sequence (DNA): TGTGCCAGTAGTACGGACACCAACTATGGCTACACCTTC. Protein product: CASSTDTNYGYTF. Filled out from reference TRBV19 and TRBJ1-2, the complete variable domain reads DGGITQSPKYLFRKEGQNVTLSCEQNLNHDAMYWYRQDPGQGLRLIYYSQIVNDFQKGDIAEGYSVSREKKESFPLTVTSAQKNPTAFYLCASSTDTNYGYTFGSGTRLTVV.

This clone has a single count. The chain employs TRBV15 and TRBJ2-3; TRBD2 might be the D (6 bases). This CDR3 is 17 amino acids long. The V and J ends lost 0 bases and 5 bases respectively, with 18 bases between them. Germline V CDR1 and CDR2: LNHNV, YYDKDF (reference sequence). This CDR3 reads CATSRDTGEKGVDTQYF. Here the CDR3 DNA reads TGTGCCACCAGCAGAGATACGGGGGAGAAAGGGGTAGATACGCAGTATTTT.

The chain joins TRBV27 to TRBJ1-1, with D possibly TRBD1 on 5 matching bases. V lost 4 bases and J 1 base, leaving 10 bases between the germline ends. The CDR3 has 14 residues. CDR1 and CDR2 from the germline V gene are MNHEY and SMNVEV (reference sequence). CDR3 residues: CASSYRDWNTEAFF. For the CDR3, the DNA is TGTGCCAGCAGTTACCGGGACTGGAACACTGAAGCTTTCTTT.

The chain employs TRBV27 and TRBJ2-4; 8 bases match TRBD1. In germline, CDR1 is MNHEY, CDR2 SMNVEV (reference sequence). The CDR3 covers 12 residues. V was clipped by 6 bases and J by 9 bases; unmatched bases: 4. CDR3 DNA: TGTGCCAGCAGGACAGGGGTCGGCATTCAGTACTTC. Its translation is CASRTGVGIQYF.

This sequence joins TRBV16 and TRBJ1-1; D not certain. V gave up 1 base and J gave up 1 base, with 10 bases separating them. Germline CDR1 and CDR2: KGHSY and FQNENV. The CDR3 is 15 amino acids. The CDR3 spells CASSQFEGKNTEAFF. The CDR3 DNA reads as TGTGCCAGCAGCCAATTTGAGGGAAAGAACACTGAAGCTTTCTTT.

In nucleotides, the CDR3 is TGTGCCAGCAGTTTAGCCTACGAGGGTGAAGCTTTCTTT. It translates to CASSLAYEGEAFF. This rearrangement joins TRBV12-3 or TRBV12-4 to TRBJ1-1; D not resolved. The CDR3 loop spans 13 amino acids. Trimming stripped 0 bases from V and 7 bases from J, with 9 bases between.

The rearrangement uses TRBV11-3 and TRBJ1-1; D not resolved. Trimming left V 2 bases short and J 4 bases short, with 8 bases between. CDR3 length: 13 amino acids. Germline CDR1 reads SGHNT; CDR2 reads YENEEA. The CDR3 region has the DNA TGTGCCAGCAGCTTATTCGAGGGCACTGAAGCTTTCTTT. Its translation is CASSLFEGTEAFF.

This chain uses TRBV6-6 with TRBJ2-3; D may be TRBD1 (5 bases). The V gene lost 3 bases and the J gene lost 2 bases, with 9 bases spanning the gap. Germline V gene lookup returns CDR1 MNHNY and CDR2 SVGAGI (reference sequence). CDR3 size: 14 residues. The CDR3 spells CASSYSTATDTQYF. The CDR3 DNA sequence: TGTGCCAGCAGTTATTCGACAGCCACAGATACGCAGTATTTT.

V and J are TRBV28 and TRBJ2-7; a weak D match, TRBD1 (6 bases). In germline, CDR1 is MDHEN, CDR2 SYDVKM. This CDR3 spans 15 amino acids. Trimming stripped 5 bases from V and 8 bases from J, with 22 bases between. In DNA, the CDR3 is TGTGCCAGCAGTCCGACGGGACATTCCGAGGTGAAGCAGTACTTC. This encodes CASSPTGHSEVKQYF.

The chain carries TRBV5-5 and TRBJ2-5, with D hard to call. V was clipped by 3 bases and J by 2 bases, with 8 bases between them. The CDR3 length is 13 residues. Germline CDR1 SGHKS, CDR2 YYEKEE (reference sequence). In nucleotides, the CDR3 is TGTGCCAGCAGCTATGACACACAAGAGACCCAGTACTTC. Translation: CASSYDTQETQYF.

This clone has a single count. The rearrangement uses TRBV5-1 and TRBJ2-7; 14 nucleotides line up with TRBD2. From germline, CDR1 is SGHRS and CDR2 YFSETQ. The V gene end was trimmed by 1 base and the J gene end by 6 bases; junction bases not matched to a gene: 6. The CDR3 sequence is 16 residues long. The CDR3 DNA is TGCGCCAGCAGCTTGAGGGGACTAGCGGGAGAGGGCGAGCAGTACTTC. Its protein product is CASSLRGLAGEGEQYF.

This sequence joins TRBV5-1 and TRBJ2-7, with D hard to call. The CDR3 sequence is 14 residues long. The V end lost 1 base, the J end lost 4 bases, and 12 bases lay between the germline ends. Germline V CDR1 and CDR2: SGHRS, YFSETQ. The CDR3 region is CASSLWPSVYEQYF. CDR3 coding DNA: TGCGCCAGCAGCTTGTGGCCCTCTGTGTACGAGCAGTACTTC.

This clone came up a few times. The chain joins TRBV5-1 to TRBJ2-1, with TRBD2 matching 11 bases. J gave up 3 bases and V 1 base, and 3 bases lay outside the gene matches. CDR1 SGHRS and CDR2 YFSETQ come from the germline V gene. CDR3 length: 16 amino acids. In nucleotides, the CDR3 is TGCGCCAGCAGCTTGACTAGCGGGAGTATCTACAATGAGCAGTTCTTC. Protein sequence: CASSLTSGSIYNEQFF.

This chain connects TRBV7-9 to TRBJ1-2; D uncertain. The germline V and J ends were trimmed by 3 bases and 2 bases, with 7 bases remaining between them. This CDR3 comprises 13 residues. CDR1 and CDR2 from the germline V gene are SEHNR and FQNEAQ (reference sequence). The CDR3 loop is CASSFGQNYGYTF. The CDR3 DNA is TGTGCCAGCAGCTTTGGGCAGAACTATGGCTACACCTTC.

In its sample, this clone was seen once. Distinct nucleotide sequences in the sample also encode this CDR3. The J gene is TRBJ2-1, the V gene TRBV28; 9 bases align to TRBD1. Germline V CDR1 and CDR2: MDHEN, SYDVKM. This CDR3 contains 15 residues. V lost 2 bases and J lost 5; bases outside the gene matches: 4. This chain's CDR3 is CASSLPGQGHNEQFF. DNA for the CDR3: TGTGCCAGCAGTTTACCGGGACAGGGTCACAATGAGCAGTTCTTC.

This clone appeared a few times. This sample also contains other DNA sequences that code for the same CDR3. The chain couples TRBV7-9 to TRBJ2-1, with 8 bases matching TRBD2. The CDR3 covers 16 residues. CDR1 SEHNR and CDR2 FQNEAQ come from the germline V gene (reference sequence). Losses at the gene ends were 0 bases for V and 4 bases for J; bases not matched to a gene: 5. The CDR3 spells CASSLAPSGPYNEQFF. The CDR3 region has the DNA TGTGCCAGCAGCTTAGCGCCTAGCGGGCCATACAATGAGCAGTTCTTC. The variable domain in full, completed from reference TRBV7-9 and TRBJ2-1, reads DTGVSQNPRHKITKRGQNVTFRCDPISEHNRLYWYRQTLGQGPEFLTYFQNEAQLEKSRLLSDRFSAERPKGSFSTLEIQRTEQGDSAMYLCASSLAPSGPYNEQFFGPGTRLTVL.

In its sample, this clone was seen a few times. This rearrangement joins TRBV28 to TRBJ2-7; tentatively, D is TRBD2 (5 bases). This CDR3 has 12 amino acids. Germline V gene lookup returns CDR1 MDHEN and CDR2 SYDVKM. With 6 bases removed from V and 5 bases from J, the gap between germline ends came to 11 bases. CDR3 amino acids: CASSSGSDEQYF. The CDR3, as DNA: TGTGCCAGCAGCTCGGGGTCCGACGAGCAGTACTTC.

The V call is TRBV6-2 or TRBV6-3, the J call TRBJ2-5; 10 positions agree with TRBD1. CDR1 and CDR2 (germline): MNHEY, SVGEGT. J lost 5 bases, V lost 6 bases, and 9 bases had no gene match. The CDR3 has 15 residues. CDR3 DNA sequence: TGTGCCAGCAGCTCGGGACAGGGGAGCTCGGAGACCCAGTACTTC. Protein product: CASSSGQGSSETQYF.

The chain has TRBV7-9 and TRBJ1-1; D is unclear. With 3 bases removed from V and 3 bases from J, the gap between germline ends came to 5 bases. Germline V lookup: CDR1 SEHNR, CDR2 FQNEAQ (reference sequence). CDR3 length: 12 residues. The CDR3 loop is CASSFADTEAFF. In DNA, the CDR3 is TGTGCCAGCAGCTTTGCAGACACTGAAGCTTTCTTT.

In this sample, this clone turned up once. The chain employs TRBV7-9 and TRBJ2-5; TRBD1 aligns across 10 bases. Per the germline V gene, CDR1 is SEHNR and CDR2 is FQNEAQ (reference sequence). The V gene end was trimmed by 1 base and the J gene end by 3 bases; junction bases not matched to a gene: 5. CDR3 length: 16 amino acids. CDR3 nucleotides: TGTGCCAGCAGCTTAGACCCGGGACAGGGGAAAGAGACCCAGTACTTC. Amino acids: CASSLDPGQGKETQYF.